One sample yielded the 20 T cell receptor beta chains listed below, sequenced in a study of T-cell memory formation after mild COVID-19. A single record per CDR3 protein comes from TCRdb applying MiXCR to the 5' RACE reads. The sample records roughly 610,000 distinct CDR3 sequences, roughly 17% being singletons. Specimen: PBMCs or a T cell subset sorted from them (not recorded which). These TCRs come from an adult woman who had mild COVID-19 (a few samples of this study predate the infection). Cell type and time point are not known.

The V call is TRBV4-1, the J call TRBJ2-5; 10 nucleotides agree with TRBD1. The ends lost 4 bases at V and 3 bases at J; junction bases unmatched: 5. The CDR3 has 15 residues. Germline CDR1 reads MGHRA; CDR2 reads YSYEKL. The CDR3 DNA follows: TGCGCCAGCAGCCGCCCGGGGACAGGGGAAGAGACCCAGTACTTC. This sequence encodes CASSRPGTGEETQYF.

This clonotype was seen only a few times. This chain joins TRBV29-1 and TRBJ2-3; 12 bases map to TRBD2. The V and J ends lost 3 bases and 5 bases, in that order; junction bases with no gene match: 6. Germline-derived CDR1 and CDR2 are SQVTM and ANQGSEA. CDR3 length: 15 residues. The CDR3 nucleotides are TGCAGCGTTGAGAAACTAGCGGGGGGAAGAGATACGCAGTATTTT. It yields the protein CSVEKLAGGRDTQYF.

This clonotype was observed a handful of times. This chain links TRBV6-2 or TRBV6-3 with TRBJ2-1; 14 bases line up with TRBD2. CDR3 size: 16 residues. Germline CDR1 is MNHEY and CDR2 is SVGEGT. Trimming cost V 6 bases and J 7 bases; bases outside gene matches: 8. CDR3 sequence: CASSLPRLAGGNEQFF. CDR3 in DNA: TGTGCCAGCAGCCTGCCCCGACTAGCGGGGGGGAATGAGCAGTTCTTC.

The V call is TRBV3-1, the J call TRBJ2-2; D is uncertain. Germline CDR1 is LGHDT and CDR2 is YNNKEL (reference sequence). The V end lost 0 bases, the J end lost 1 base, and 6 bases lay between the germline ends. CDR3 size: 15 residues. CDR3 sequence reads: CASSQERLNTGELFF. CDR3 nucleotides: TGTGCCAGCAGCCAAGAAAGGCTGAACACCGGGGAGCTGTTTTTT.

This clonotype was detected a few times. The chain joins TRBV6-1 to TRBJ1-1; 9 nucleotides align to TRBD1. The length of the CDR3 is 15 residues. Germline assignment: CDR1 MNHNS and CDR2 SASEGT. With 4 bases clipped from V and 0 bases from J, the junction kept 3 bases outside the gene matches. The CDR3 loop reads CASSGGTGMNTEAFF. The CDR3 nucleotides read TGTGCCAGCAGTGGCGGGACAGGGATGAACACTGAAGCTTTCTTT.

The chain couples TRBV5-4 to TRBJ1-5; D unresolved. Germline CDR1 reads SGHNT; CDR2 reads YYREEE (reference sequence). V lost 0 bases and J lost 4, with 11 bases in between. The CDR3 consists of 15 residues. For the CDR3, the DNA is TGTGCCAGCAGCTTGGACGCGGGAGCTAATCAGCCCCAGCATTTT. This translates into CASSLDAGANQPQHF.

This clonotype showed up just a few times. The V and J genes are TRBV2 and TRBJ2-5; 8 bases are a match to TRBD2. V shed 10 bases and J 3 bases; nucleotides not matched to a gene: 22. From germline, CDR1 is SNHLY and CDR2 FYNNEI. This CDR3 comprises 18 residues. This CDR3 reads CATLWSAGTRPTEETQYF. Here the CDR3 DNA reads TGTGCCACCCTTTGGAGCGCCGGGACTAGGCCCACAGAAGAGACCCAGTACTTC.

The rearrangement joins TRBV4-1 to TRBJ1-1; D is undetermined. CDR3 size: 14 residues. The V end lost 4 bases, the J end lost 3 bases, and 12 bases lay between the germline ends. Germline CDR1 and CDR2: MGHRA and YSYEKL. The DNA for the CDR3 is TGCGCCAGCAGCCGCCGGGCCTGGGACACTGAAGCTTTCTTT. It encodes CASSRRAWDTEAFF.

This clonotype was seen a few times. The chain recombines TRBV6-5 with TRBJ2-7; 16 bases fit TRBD2. Trimming at V came to 7 bases and at J to 4 bases, leaving 13 bases not matched to a gene. The CDR3 has 18 residues. CDR1 is MNHEY, CDR2 SVGAGI, per germline. CDR3 sequence: CASTPVPGLAGGPYEQYF. CDR3 DNA: TGTGCCAGCACTCCCGTCCCGGGACTAGCGGGAGGGCCTTACGAGCAGTACTTC.

The chain joins TRBV12-3 or TRBV12-4 to TRBJ1-1; D is uncertain. The CDR3 runs to 14 residues. Trimming took 3 bases from V and 2 from J, leaving 10 bases between them. CDR3 region: CASSFLGTNTEAFF. The CDR3 nucleotides read TGTGCCAGCAGTTTTTTGGGCACCAACACTGAAGCTTTCTTT.

This rearrangement joins TRBV27 to TRBJ1-1, with 8 bases that match TRBD1. With 5 bases clipped from V and 1 base from J, the junction kept 6 bases outside the gene matches. The length of the CDR3 is 15 residues. Germline V gives CDR1 MNHEY, CDR2 SMNVEV (reference sequence). CDR3 DNA sequence: TGTGCCAGCAGTCCACGACAGGGGAAGAACACTGAAGCTTTCTTT. This translates into CASSPRQGKNTEAFF.

The gene calls are TRBV27 and TRBJ1-2; D gene ambiguous. The germline V and J ends were trimmed by 6 bases and 8 bases, with 28 bases remaining between them. The V gene's germline CDR1 is MNHEY and CDR2 SMNVEV (reference sequence). The CDR3 is 17 residues long. The CDR3 DNA reads as TGTGCCAGCAGCCAACAACGGGTCGGACGGGCCGCGTCGGGCTACACCTTC. Translation gives CASSQQRVGRAASGYTF.

This clonotype was seen a few times. This rearrangement joins TRBV18 to TRBJ2-5; D ambiguous. Germline CDR1 is KGHSH and CDR2 is LQKENI. The CDR3 has 14 residues. The V gene lost 2 bases and the J gene lost 3 bases, with 10 bases spanning the gap. This chain's CDR3 is CASSPTGQKETQYF. For the CDR3, the DNA is TGTGCCAGCTCACCAACGGGCCAAAAAGAGACCCAGTACTTC. Full variable domain (remainder filled in from reference TRBV18 and TRBJ2-5): NAGVMQNPRHLVRRRGQEARLRCSPMKGHSHVYWYRQLPEEGLKFMVYLQKENIIDESGMPKERFSAEFPKEGPSILRIQQVVRGDSAAYFCASSPTGQKETQYFGPGTRLLVL.

DNA for the CDR3: TGTGCCAGTAGCCCCACAGACCACCAGCCCCAGCATTTT. It yields the protein CASSPTDHQPQHF. The rearrangement uses TRBV19 and TRBJ1-5; D ambiguous. In germline, CDR1 is LNHDA, CDR2 SQIVND (reference sequence). V was trimmed by 6 bases and J by 7 bases, leaving 13 bases between them. The CDR3 runs 13 residues.

This clonotype was picked up a small number of times. The CDR3: CASSEGLAVEKGQFF. In nucleotides, the CDR3 is TGTGCCAGCAGTGAGGGACTAGCGGTCGAGAAGGGGCAGTTCTTC. The chain joins TRBV27 to TRBJ2-1; 11 positions agree with TRBD2. The length of the CDR3 is 15 residues. Germline CDR1 reads MNHEY; CDR2 reads SMNVEV (reference sequence). After removal of 5 bases from V and 12 bases from J, the junction contained 12 bases not matched to a gene.

The V and J genes are TRBV11-2 and TRBJ2-7; tentative D call: TRBD2 (7 bases). The germline V and J ends were trimmed by 5 bases and 0 bases, with 20 bases remaining between them. The germline V gene encodes CDR1 SGHAT and CDR2 FQNNGV. The CDR3 consists of 17 residues. CDR3 sequence (DNA): TGTGCCAGCAGCCTCGGTAGGGGGGGGTTAAACTCCTACGAGCAGTACTTC. Translation gives CASSLGRGGLNSYEQYF.

The V and J genes are TRBV3-1 and TRBJ1-1; D is unclear. The CDR3 covers 14 residues. V lost 4 bases to trimming and J lost 1 base, with 10 bases between them. In germline, CDR1 is LGHDT, CDR2 YNNKEL (reference sequence). CDR3 residues: CASSRPTENTEAFF. The CDR3 nucleotides read TGTGCCAGCAGCCGACCTACAGAGAACACTGAAGCTTTCTTT.

This clonotype was counted only a few times. The chain combines TRBV19 with TRBJ2-4, with TRBD1 matching over 8 bases. Germline loops: CDR1 LNHDA, CDR2 SQIVND (reference sequence). CDR3 length: 15 residues. V was pared by 3 bases and J by 4 bases, with 5 bases of the junction left unmatched. CDR3: CASSIFTGGKNIQYF. The CDR3, as DNA: TGTGCCAGTAGTATTTTTACAGGGGGTAAAAACATTCAGTACTTC.

V usage is TRBV9 and J usage is TRBJ2-3, with D tentatively TRBD1 (6 bases). Germline V gene sequence: CDR1 SGDLS, CDR2 YYNGEE. The CDR3 covers 14 residues. With 6 bases removed from V and 4 bases from J, the gap between germline ends came to 15 bases. As DNA, the CDR3 is TGTGCCAGCAAGCAGGGGTCGAGTTCAGATACGCAGTATTTT. Protein sequence: CASKQGSSSDTQYF.

In this sample, this clonotype turned up a few times. The genes are TRBV7-9 and TRBJ1-4, with TRBD1 matching over 7 bases. V was pared by 5 bases and J by 4 bases, with 7 bases of the junction left unmatched. The CDR3 runs to 15 residues. Germline CDR1 reads SEHNR; CDR2 reads FQNEAQ (reference sequence). Here the CDR3 reads CASSPGQVLNEKLFF. In DNA, the CDR3 is TGTGCCAGCAGCCCCGGACAGGTTCTTAATGAAAAACTGTTTTTT.